Each of the 9 T cell receptor beta chains below was sequenced from the same sample in a study of T cells after yellow fever vaccination. TCRdb re-called the 5' RACE reads through MiXCR, storing one row per CDR3 protein. The sample has a few hundred thousand distinct CDR3 sequences; 6.9% are singletons. Material: CD4+ T cells sorted from PBMCs, obtained 15 days after the yellow fever booster vaccination. These receptors were obtained from a man aged 25 to 40 who received the YFV17D yellow fever vaccine.

This sequence joins TRBV20-1 and TRBJ2-3; 7 nucleotides align to TRBD2. V dropped 0 bases and J dropped 2; count of bases not matched to a gene: 11. The CDR3 has 17 amino acids. Germline V gene sequence: CDR1 DFQATT, CDR2 SNEGSKA (reference sequence). This CDR3 is CSARETRGGPYTDTQYF. CDR3 coding DNA: TGCAGTGCTAGAGAGACCCGCGGGGGACCTTACACAGATACGCAGTATTTT.

This clonotype appeared a few times. V usage is TRBV5-1 and J usage is TRBJ2-7; 11 bases are a match to TRBD2. Germline CDR1 reads SGHRS; CDR2 reads YFSETQ. CDR3 size: 16 residues. V lost 0 bases, J lost 6 bases, and 8 bases stayed unmatched. This chain's CDR3 is CASSLAPLAGAVEQYF. For the CDR3, the DNA is TGCGCCAGCAGCTTGGCTCCACTAGCGGGAGCGGTCGAGCAGTACTTC.

This clonotype was observed many times. The chain links TRBV7-2 to TRBJ2-7; D remains unclear. The CDR3 totals 14 residues. V lost 0 bases and J lost 3, with 9 bases in between. From germline, CDR1 is SGHTA and CDR2 FQGNSA. Here the CDR3 reads CASSLAVSNYEQYF. The CDR3 bases are TGTGCCAGCAGCTTAGCGGTCAGCAACTACGAGCAGTACTTC.

This clonotype was observed many times. The rearrangement links TRBV20-1 to TRBJ2-3; D uncertain. The CDR3 contains 14 residues. Germline V gene lookup returns CDR1 DFQATT and CDR2 SNEGSKA (reference sequence). Trimming cost V 6 bases and J 2 bases, with 15 bases left between them. The DNA for the CDR3 is TGCAGTGCGAAGGTGTCTCCGATCACAGATACGCAGTATTTT. Protein sequence: CSAKVSPITDTQYF.

The DNA for the CDR3 is TGTGCCAGCAGCCAGACTAGCGTGACGTATACCGGGGAGCTGTTTTTT. The encoded protein is CASSQTSVTYTGELFF. The chain recombines TRBV7-2 with TRBJ2-2; TRBD2 matches at 8 bases. CDR3 length: 16 residues. After removal of 5 bases from V and 5 bases from J, the junction contained 10 bases not matched to a gene. Germline CDR1 SGHTA, CDR2 FQGNSA.

J is TRBJ2-2 and V is TRBV4-3; a possible D gene is TRBD2 (6 bases). CDR3 length: 16 residues. Germline loops: CDR1 LGHNA, CDR2 YSLEER. V shed 4 bases and J shed 4 bases, with 16 bases lying between them. CDR3 region: CASSRSTSGPTGELFF. The CDR3 DNA reads TGCGCCAGCAGCCGCTCGACTAGTGGGCCCACCGGGGAGCTGTTTTTT.

This clonotype appeared a single time. This rearrangement joins TRBV5-7 to TRBJ2-5, with a tentative D call TRBD1 (6 bases). TRBV5-7 is an ORF, and what it does is uncertain. This CDR3 is built from 15 residues. Trimming took off 9 bases at V and 4 bases at J, with 22 bases between the two ends. The CDR3 coding sequence is TGTGCCATCTGGGATACAGGGCCTACCTCAGAGACCCAGTACTTC. Translating it yields CAIWDTGPTSETQYF.

This clonotype was counted many times. The chain links TRBV4-3 to TRBJ1-5; D is ambiguous. V was cut by 0 bases and J by 6 bases, with 6 bases left in between. The germline gives CDR1 LGHNA, CDR2 YSLEER. The CDR3 covers 13 residues. The chain's CDR3 is CASSQDRGQPQHF. In DNA form, the CDR3 reads TGCGCCAGCAGCCAAGATCGAGGTCAGCCCCAGCATTTT.

This clonotype showed up just a few times. The chain uses TRBV29-1 and TRBJ2-2; perhaps TRBD1 as D (5 bases). Trimming stripped 0 bases from V and 0 bases from J, with 11 bases between. CDR3 length: 16 amino acids. Germline lookup yields CDR1 SQVTM and CDR2 ANQGSEA. The CDR3, as DNA: TGCAGCGTTGAAGAAATGACAGTAACGAACACCGGGGAGCTGTTTTTT. Its protein is CSVEEMTVTNTGELFF.